This TCR beta chain was retrieved from a study of OX40 agonist ivuxolimab in advanced cancers. Study background: Partial responses were seen in three patients, one with hepatocellular carcinoma and two with cutaneous melanoma.

Produced via immunoSEQ multiplex PCR; TCRdb's table is partial and in-frame only. In the table there are tens of thousands of clones, roughly four fifths of which are singletons. V lost 1 base, J lost 2 bases, and 4 bases stayed unmatched. The CDR3 is 15 amino acids. Germline assignment: CDR1 KGHSH and CDR2 LQKENI. Comments on this clone: Its antigen is as yet unknown.

General study results and limits: Normalized expansion of T-cell clones was also low for some nonresponders. Antigen targets of the expanded peripheral T cells went undetermined.

The TCR sequence derives from an adult with an advanced solid tumor such as melanoma, head and neck, liver or kidney cancer. The V call is TRBV18, the J call TRBJ2-5; 7 bases are shared with TRBD2. Specimen: CD4+ or CD8+ T cells sorted from blood, collected in a trial of the OX40 agonist ivuxolimab. CDR3 region: CASSPLRGEQETQYF. CDR3 in DNA: TGTGCCAGCTCACCACTCCGGGGGGAGCAAGAGACCCAGTACTTC.